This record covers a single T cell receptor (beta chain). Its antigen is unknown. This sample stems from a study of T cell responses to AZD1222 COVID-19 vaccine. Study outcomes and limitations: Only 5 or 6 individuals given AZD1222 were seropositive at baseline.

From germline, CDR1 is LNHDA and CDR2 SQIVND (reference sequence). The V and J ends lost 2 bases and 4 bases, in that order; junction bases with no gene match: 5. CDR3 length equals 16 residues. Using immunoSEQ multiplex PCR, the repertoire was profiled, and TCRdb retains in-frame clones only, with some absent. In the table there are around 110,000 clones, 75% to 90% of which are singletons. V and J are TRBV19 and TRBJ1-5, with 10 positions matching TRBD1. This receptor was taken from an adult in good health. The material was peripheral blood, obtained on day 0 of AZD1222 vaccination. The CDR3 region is CASSISRTGGNQPQHF. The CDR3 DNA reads TGTGCCAGTAGTATATCCCGGACAGGGGGGAATCAGCCCCAGCATTTT.